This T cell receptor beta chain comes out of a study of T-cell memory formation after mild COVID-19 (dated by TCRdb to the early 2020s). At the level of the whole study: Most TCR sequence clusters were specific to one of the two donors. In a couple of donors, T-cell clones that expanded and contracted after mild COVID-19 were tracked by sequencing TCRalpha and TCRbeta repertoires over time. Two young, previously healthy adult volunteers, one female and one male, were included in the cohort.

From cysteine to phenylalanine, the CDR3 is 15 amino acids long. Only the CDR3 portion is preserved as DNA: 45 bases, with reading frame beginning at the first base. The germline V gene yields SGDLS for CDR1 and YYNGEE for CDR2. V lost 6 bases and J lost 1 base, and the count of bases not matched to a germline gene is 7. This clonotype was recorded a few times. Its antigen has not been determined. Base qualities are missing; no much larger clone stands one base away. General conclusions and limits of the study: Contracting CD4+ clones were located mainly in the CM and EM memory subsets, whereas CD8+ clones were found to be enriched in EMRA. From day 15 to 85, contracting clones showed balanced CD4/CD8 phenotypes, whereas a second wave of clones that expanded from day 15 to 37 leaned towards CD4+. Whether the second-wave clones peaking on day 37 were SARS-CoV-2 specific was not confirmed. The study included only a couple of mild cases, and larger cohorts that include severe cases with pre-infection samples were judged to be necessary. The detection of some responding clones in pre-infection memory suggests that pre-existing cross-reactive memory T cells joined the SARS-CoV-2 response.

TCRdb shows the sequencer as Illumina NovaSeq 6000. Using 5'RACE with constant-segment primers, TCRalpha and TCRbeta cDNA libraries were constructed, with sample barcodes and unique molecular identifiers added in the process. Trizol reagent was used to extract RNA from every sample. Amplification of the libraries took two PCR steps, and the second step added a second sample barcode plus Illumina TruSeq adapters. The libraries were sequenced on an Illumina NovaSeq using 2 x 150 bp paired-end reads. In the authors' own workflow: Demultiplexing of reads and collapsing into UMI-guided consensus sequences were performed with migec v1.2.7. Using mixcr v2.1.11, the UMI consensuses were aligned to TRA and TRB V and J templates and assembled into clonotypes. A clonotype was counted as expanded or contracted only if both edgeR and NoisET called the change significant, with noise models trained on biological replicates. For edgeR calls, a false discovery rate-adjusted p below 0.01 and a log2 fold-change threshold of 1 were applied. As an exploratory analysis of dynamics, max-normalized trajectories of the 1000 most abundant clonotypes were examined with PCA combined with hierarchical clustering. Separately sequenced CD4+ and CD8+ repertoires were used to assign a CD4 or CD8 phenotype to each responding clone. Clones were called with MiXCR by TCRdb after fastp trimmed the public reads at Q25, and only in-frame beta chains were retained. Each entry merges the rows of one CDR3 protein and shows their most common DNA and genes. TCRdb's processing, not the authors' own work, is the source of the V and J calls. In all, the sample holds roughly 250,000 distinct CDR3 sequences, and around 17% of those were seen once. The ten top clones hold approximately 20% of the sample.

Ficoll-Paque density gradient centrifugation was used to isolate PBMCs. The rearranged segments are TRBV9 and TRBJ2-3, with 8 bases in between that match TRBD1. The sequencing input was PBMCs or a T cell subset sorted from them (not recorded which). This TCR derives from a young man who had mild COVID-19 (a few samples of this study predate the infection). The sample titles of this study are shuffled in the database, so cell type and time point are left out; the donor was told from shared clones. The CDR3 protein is CASNQGARGTDTQYF. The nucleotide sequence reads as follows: TGTGCCAGCAACCAGGGGGCGCGAGGCACAGATACGCAGTATTTT.